The 25 T cell receptor beta chains presented below share a single source sample, sequenced in a study of T cell responses to AZD1222 COVID-19 vaccine. TCRdb's table, derived via immunoSEQ multiplex PCR, lists solely in-frame clones and lacks some. The sample has tens of thousands of clones; 84% are singletons. The sequences come from peripheral blood, collected on day 0 of AZD1222 vaccination. Every receptor here comes from an adult in good health.

This clone was observed a single time. CDR3 coding DNA: TGCGCCAGCAGCTTGGTGGGGGAGACCCAGTACTTC. Translated: CASSLVGETQYF. The chain combines TRBV5-1 with TRBJ2-5; no clear D gene. V gave up 0 bases and J gave up 5 bases, with 5 bases separating them. The CDR3 runs to 12 residues. The germline V gene has CDR1 SGHRS and CDR2 YFSETQ.

This chain uses TRBV5-1 with TRBJ1-1; D is unclear. Germline assignment: CDR1 SGHRS and CDR2 YFSETQ. The CDR3 is made up of 14 amino acids. The ends were cut back, 9 bases at V and 4 bases at J, with 19 bases in the middle. CDR3 bases: TGCGCCACCCGAACGGGGAGCGGCGGCACTGAAGCTTTCTTT. Residues: CATRTGSGGTEAFF. Using reference TRBV5-1 and TRBJ1-1 for the parts outside the CDR3, the full variable domain is KAGVTQTPRYLIKTRGQQVTLSCSPISGHRSVSWYQQTPGQGLQFLFEYFSETQRNKGNFPGRFSGRQFSNSRSEMNVSTLELGDSALYLCATRTGSGGTEAFFGQGTRLTVV.

The chain carries TRBV2 and TRBJ1-2; D not certain. The CDR3 is 14 amino acids. Trimming shortened V by 2 bases and J by 8 bases, and 15 bases separated the two germline ends. Germline loops: CDR1 SNHLY, CDR2 FYNNEI. The CDR3 loop reads CASSEMGRVGGYTF. The CDR3 DNA sequence: TGTGCCAGCAGTGAAATGGGTAGGGTCGGCGGCTACACCTTC.

The chain combines TRBV7-2 with TRBJ1-2; 8 bases agree with TRBD1. V gave up 5 bases and J gave up 6 bases; unmatched junction bases: 14. The CDR3 extends over 16 amino acids. Germline-derived CDR1 and CDR2 are SGHTA and FQGNSA. Here the CDR3 reads CASSPSRDRMKNGYTF. CDR3 DNA sequence: TGTGCCAGCAGCCCGTCCCGGGACAGGATGAAAAATGGCTACACCTTC.

In its sample, this clone was seen a few times. The CDR3 region has the DNA TGTGCCAGCTCATGGGGGGGCAATCAGCCCCAGCATTTT. This gives the protein CASSWGGNQPQHF. V and J are TRBV27 and TRBJ1-5; a weak D match, TRBD1 (5 bases). Germline values: CDR1 MNHEY, CDR2 SMNVEV (reference sequence). The CDR3 extends over 13 amino acids. Between the trimmed V and J ends, which lost 8 bases and 2 bases, there was a span of 10 bases.

The genes are TRBV5-4 and TRBJ1-2, with D unclear. The CDR3 runs 13 residues. Germline CDR1 is SGHNT and CDR2 is YYREEE (reference sequence). V was clipped by 2 bases and J by 4 bases, with 9 bases between them. The CDR3 nucleotides read TGTGCCAGCAGCTTCGCCAGGTCCTATGGCTACACCTTC. As protein: CASSFARSYGYTF.

V is TRBV9 and J is TRBJ1-2, with unresolved D. Germline CDR1 and CDR2: SGDLS and YYNGEE. There are 13 residues in the CDR3. Deletions cut 4 bases from V and 4 bases from J, with 11 bases between. Here the CDR3 reads CASSPRGGYGYTF. The CDR3, as DNA: TGTGCCAGCAGCCCCCGAGGTGGCTATGGCTACACCTTC.

The CDR3 here is CAISKPRDTIYF. The DNA of the CDR3 is TGTGCCATCAGTAAACCTCGGGACACCATATATTTT. This chain joins TRBV10-3 and TRBJ1-3; no clear D. This CDR3 spans 12 amino acids. Germline assignment: CDR1 ENHRY and CDR2 SYGVKD. V was pared by 5 bases and J by 8 bases, with 10 bases between.

The chain is built from TRBV6-4 and TRBJ2-2, with a weak D call TRBD1 (5 bases). CDR3 length equals 14 residues. Trimming stripped 4 bases from V and 6 bases from J, with 12 bases between. Germline V gene data show CDR1 as MRHNA and CDR2 as SNTAGT. Written as DNA, the CDR3 is TGTGCCAGCAGTGTCAGGGATAACGCCGGGGAGCTGTTTTTT. Translated: CASSVRDNAGELFF.

The V and J genes are TRBV25-1 and TRBJ1-2; D ambiguous. The CDR3 spans 13 residues. Trimming stripped 4 bases from V and 5 bases from J, with 11 bases between. Germline V gene lookup returns CDR1 MGHDK and CDR2 SYGVNS. CDR3 loop: CASSVGPPYGYTF. The DNA of the CDR3 is TGTGCCAGCAGTGTAGGGCCCCCATATGGCTACACCTTC.

The V call is TRBV5-1, the J call TRBJ1-6; D gene ambiguous. The CDR3 consists of 17 residues. V was shortened by 0 bases and J by 3 bases, with 13 bases between the two germline ends. Germline assignment: CDR1 SGHRS and CDR2 YFSETQ. The CDR3 DNA is TGCGCCAGCAGCTTGGGGGTTCTGACAAGCTATAATTCACCCCTCCACTTT. Encoded protein: CASSLGVLTSYNSPLHF.

This clone was seen just once. The chain employs TRBV5-1 and TRBJ2-1, with 9 positions matching TRBD1. The CDR3 totals 14 residues. Germline CDR1 and CDR2: SGHRS and YFSETQ. Trimming took 4 bases from V and 5 from J; bases not matched to a gene: 4. The CDR3 DNA reads as TGCGCCAGCAGCCGGGACAGGGTTGACAATGAGCAGTTCTTC. It specifies CASSRDRVDNEQFF.

The chain joins TRBV5-8 to TRBJ2-1; D assignment may be TRBD1 or TRBD2 (7 bases each). With 6 bases removed from V and 11 bases from J, the gap between germline ends came to 24 bases. This CDR3 is built from 15 residues. Germline assignment: CDR1 SGHTS and CDR2 YDEGEE. The CDR3 loop reads CASILGEARGGKQFF. The CDR3 DNA reads TGTGCCAGCATCCTGGGGGAGGCCAGGGGGGGTAAGCAGTTCTTC.

The chain couples TRBV7-2 to TRBJ1-2; D remains unclear. This CDR3 comprises 14 residues. In germline, CDR1 is SGHTA, CDR2 FQGNSA. V shed 1 base and J shed 4 bases, with 10 bases lying between them. The CDR3 nucleotides read TGTGCCAGCAGCTTAGATAGTTCGTCCTATGGCTACACCTTC. Its protein product is CASSLDSSSYGYTF.

J is TRBJ1-4 and V is TRBV7-2; no clear D gene. The V gene's germline CDR1 is SGHTA and CDR2 FQGNSA. Trimming removed 0 bases from V and 7 bases from J, with 6 bases in between. This CDR3 is built from 13 residues. In nucleotides, the CDR3 is TGTGCCAGCAGCTTAGCGCCGGGTGAAAAACTGTTTTTT. Translation: CASSLAPGEKLFF.

The gene calls are TRBV3-1 (or the pseudogene TRBV3-2) and TRBJ2-7; tentative D call: TRBD2 (6 bases). The CDR3 totals 14 residues. Trimming stripped 2 bases from V and 5 bases from J, with 13 bases between. Germline values: CDR1 LGHDT, CDR2 YNNKEL (reference sequence). Here the CDR3 reads CASSQNPGSHEQYF. In DNA, the CDR3 is TGTGCCAGCAGCCAAAACCCCGGGAGTCACGAGCAGTACTTC.

The rearrangement uses TRBV9 and TRBJ1-6, with D unresolved. The germline V gene has CDR1 SGDLS and CDR2 YYNGEE. This CDR3 region has 14 residues. The V end lost 4 bases, the J end lost 8 bases, and 13 bases lay between the germline ends. CDR3 amino acids: CASSTGPTDSPLHF. The CDR3 DNA reads as TGTGCCAGCAGCACCGGCCCAACGGATTCACCCCTCCACTTT.

The chain couples TRBV7-6 to TRBJ2-5; 10 bases are a match to TRBD2. Germline CDR1 and CDR2: SGHVS and FNYEAQ. J gave up 1 base and V 2 bases, and 4 bases lay outside the gene matches. This CDR3 is 16 amino acids long. The CDR3 bases are TGTGCCAGCAGCTTAATGAGGACTAGCGGCCAAGAGACCCAGTACTTC. It yields the protein CASSLMRTSGQETQYF.

The chain couples TRBV24-1 to TRBJ2-5; D is perhaps TRBD1 or TRBD2 (5 bases each). Trimming removed 1 base at V and 6 bases at J, with 8 bases between. The CDR3 length is 13 residues. Germline V gene data show CDR1 as KGHDR and CDR2 as SFDVKD. CDR3 protein: CATSDFREKTQYF. In DNA, the CDR3 is TGTGCCACCAGTGATTTCAGGGAGAAGACCCAGTACTTC.

The chain carries TRBV5-4 and TRBJ2-5; TRBD2 matches 9 bases. This CDR3 has 14 amino acids. V shed 4 bases, J shed 4 bases, and the junction held 5 bases outside the gene matches. Germline loops: CDR1 SGHNT, CDR2 YYREEE (reference sequence). The CDR3 reads CASSPGLAGETQYF. CDR3 sequence (DNA): TGTGCCAGCAGCCCGGGACTAGCTGGAGAGACCCAGTACTTC.

The chain uses TRBV21-1 and TRBJ2-1; the table's D call, TRBD1, was not checked against the DNA. TRBV21-1 is a listed pseudogene. This CDR3 is 16 amino acids long. The CDR3 nucleotides read TGTGCCAGCAGCTTGGGGGCAGAATGCTCCTACAATGAGCAGTTCTTC. This codes for CASSLGAECSYNEQFF.

The chain links TRBV28 to TRBJ2-2; possible D gene TRBD2, 5 bases. Germline assignment: CDR1 MDHEN and CDR2 SYDVKM. There are 14 residues in the CDR3. Trimming removed 5 bases from V and 6 bases from J, with 13 bases in between. CDR3 in DNA: TGTGCCAGCAGTCAATCCGAGGGATCCGGGGAGCTGTTTTTT. Amino acids: CASSQSEGSGELFF.

V usage is TRBV20-1 and J usage is TRBJ1-1; D is undetermined. CDR1 and CDR2 from the germline V gene are DFQATT and SNEGSKA (reference sequence). The V end lost 3 bases, the J end lost 3 bases, and 8 bases lay between the germline ends. There are 12 residues in the CDR3. The CDR3 is CSASDGYTEAFF. In DNA form, the CDR3 reads TGCAGTGCTAGTGACGGTTACACTGAAGCTTTCTTT.

The chain links TRBV7-9 to TRBJ2-1; tentatively, D is TRBD1 (6 bases). Deletions cut 5 bases from V and 8 bases from J, with 16 bases between. The CDR3 runs 14 residues. Germline CDR1 SEHNR, CDR2 FQNEAQ (reference sequence). This CDR3 reads CASSRVGGLHEQFF. In nucleotides, the CDR3 is TGTGCCAGCAGCCGGGTTGGGGGCTTGCATGAGCAGTTCTTC.

This clone was seen a handful of times. The chain joins TRBV28 to TRBJ2-7; TRBD1 or TRBD2 may be the D gene (5 bases each). The CDR3 is 16 residues long. CDR1 and CDR2 (germline): MDHEN, SYDVKM. Trimming shortened V by 6 bases and J by 3 bases, and 21 bases separated the two germline ends. CDR3 DNA sequence: TGTGCCAGCAGCTCCTTTAGGCGCCCTGGGGGCTACGAGCAGTACTTC. This gives the protein CASSSFRRPGGYEQYF.